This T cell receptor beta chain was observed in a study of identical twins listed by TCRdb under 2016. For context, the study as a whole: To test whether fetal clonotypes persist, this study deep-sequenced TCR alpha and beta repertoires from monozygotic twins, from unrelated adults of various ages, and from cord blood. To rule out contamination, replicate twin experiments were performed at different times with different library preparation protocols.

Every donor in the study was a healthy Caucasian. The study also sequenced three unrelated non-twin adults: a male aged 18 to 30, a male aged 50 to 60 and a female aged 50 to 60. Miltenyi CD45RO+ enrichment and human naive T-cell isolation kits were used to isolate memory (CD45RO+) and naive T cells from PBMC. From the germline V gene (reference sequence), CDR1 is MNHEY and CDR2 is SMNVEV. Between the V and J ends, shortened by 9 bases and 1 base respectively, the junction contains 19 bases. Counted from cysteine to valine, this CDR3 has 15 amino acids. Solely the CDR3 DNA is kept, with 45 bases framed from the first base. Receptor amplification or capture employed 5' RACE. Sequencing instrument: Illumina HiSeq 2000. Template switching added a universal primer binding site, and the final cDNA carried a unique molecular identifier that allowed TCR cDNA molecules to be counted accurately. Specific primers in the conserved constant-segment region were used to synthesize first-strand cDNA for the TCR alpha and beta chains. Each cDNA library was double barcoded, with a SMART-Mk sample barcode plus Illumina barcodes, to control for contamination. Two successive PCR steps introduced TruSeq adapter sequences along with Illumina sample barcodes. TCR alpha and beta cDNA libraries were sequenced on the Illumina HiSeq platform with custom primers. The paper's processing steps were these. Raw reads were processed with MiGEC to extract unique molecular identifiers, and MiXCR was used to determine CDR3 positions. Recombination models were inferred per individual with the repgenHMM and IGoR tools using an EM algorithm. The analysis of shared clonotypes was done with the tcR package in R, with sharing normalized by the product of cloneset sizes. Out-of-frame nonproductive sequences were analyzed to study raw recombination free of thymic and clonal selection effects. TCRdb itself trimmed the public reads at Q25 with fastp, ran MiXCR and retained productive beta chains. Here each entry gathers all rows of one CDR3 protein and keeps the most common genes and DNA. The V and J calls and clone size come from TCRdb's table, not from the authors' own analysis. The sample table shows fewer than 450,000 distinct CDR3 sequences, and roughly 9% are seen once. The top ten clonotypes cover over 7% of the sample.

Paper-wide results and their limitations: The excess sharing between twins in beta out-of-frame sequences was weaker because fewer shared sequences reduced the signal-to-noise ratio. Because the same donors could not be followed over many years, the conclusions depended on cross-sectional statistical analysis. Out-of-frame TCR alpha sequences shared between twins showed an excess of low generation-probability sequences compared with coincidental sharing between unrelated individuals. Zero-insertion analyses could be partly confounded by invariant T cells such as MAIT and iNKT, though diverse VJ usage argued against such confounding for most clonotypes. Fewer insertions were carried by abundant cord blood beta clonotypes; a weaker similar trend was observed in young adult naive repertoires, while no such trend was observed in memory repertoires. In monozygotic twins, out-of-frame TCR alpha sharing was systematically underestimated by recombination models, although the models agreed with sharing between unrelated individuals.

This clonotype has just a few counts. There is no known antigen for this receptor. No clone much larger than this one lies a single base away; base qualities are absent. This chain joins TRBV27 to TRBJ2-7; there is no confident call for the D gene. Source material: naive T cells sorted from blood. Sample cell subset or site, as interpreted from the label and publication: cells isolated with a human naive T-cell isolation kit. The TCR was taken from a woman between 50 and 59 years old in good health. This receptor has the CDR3 CASRKSRQSSYEQYV. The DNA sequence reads TGTGCCAGTCGGAAGTCCCGGCAGAGTTCCTACGAGCAGTACGTC.